A selection of T cell receptor beta chains follows, all from one sample in a study of immune characterization of retroperitoneal liposarcoma. Each CDR3 protein is one row after TCRdb ran MiXCR on the PCR reads. The sample lists around 7,000 distinct CDR3 sequences; approximately 30% were seen once. Sequencing was done on a sample of blood. These receptors originate from a male donor with retroperitoneal liposarcoma. Both conserved end residues are part of each CDR3. D genes are given only for firm matches. The size field is filled for only some rows; it gives once, few, many or a size class.

j_call clone_size v_call d_call cdr3_aa cdr3_nt
TRBJ2-4 - TRBV4-2 TRBD1 CASSQGRGTGENIQYF TGTGCCAGCAGCCAAGGCCGGGGGACAGGGGAAAACATTCAGTACTTC
TRBJ2-7 - TRBV14 - CASSPIGRTAYEQYF TGTGCCAGCAGCCCCATCGGACGGACCGCCTACGAGCAGTACTTC
TRBJ2-2 few TRBV11-3 - CASREGAGELFF TGTGCCAGCAGGGAAGGGGCCGGGGAGCTGTTTTTT
TRBJ1-2 many TRBV6-1 - CASSVSGTKNYGYTF TGTGCCAGCAGTGTTTCTGGCACGAAAAACTATGGCTACACCTTC
TRBJ2-7 medium-sized TRBV7-2 TRBD2 CASSLAGGIYEQYF TGTGCCAGCAGCTTGGCGGGAGGGATCTACGAGCAGTACTTC
TRBJ2-1 once TRBV6-1 TRBD2 CASSGGLAGGEQFF TGTGCCAGCAGTGGGGGCCTAGCGGGAGGTGAGCAGTTCTTC
TRBJ1-2 many TRBV6-1 - CASSDFSFSAVPYGYTF TGTGCCAGCAGTGACTTCTCCTTCTCGGCAGTACCCTATGGCTACACCTTC
TRBJ2-2 - TRBV6-2/TRBV6-3 TRBD2 CASSYRSAGVKTGELFF TGTGCCAGCAGTTACCGAAGCGCGGGAGTGAAAACCGGGGAGCTGTTTTTT
TRBJ2-1 few TRBV3-1 TRBD2 CASSQRGLGFNEQFF TGTGCCAGCAGCCAGAGAGGACTAGGTTTCAATGAGCAGTTCTTC
TRBJ1-2 many TRBV4-1 - CASSQETLSRDNYGYTF TGCGCCAGCAGCCAAGAAACCCTCTCCAGGGACAACTATGGCTACACCTTC
TRBJ1-1 few TRBV5-6 - CASSFWGETEAFF TGTGCCAGCAGCTTTTGGGGGGAGACTGAAGCTTTCTTT
TRBJ2-4 - TRBV12-3/TRBV12-4 - CASTKLGRGDIQYF TGTGCCAGCACCAAACTTGGACGGGGAGACATTCAGTACTTC
TRBJ2-5 many TRBV7-7 TRBD2 CASSLSPAGQLGTQYF TGTGCCAGCAGCTTATCTCCAGCGGGGCAGTTGGGGACCCAGTACTTC
TRBJ2-1 few TRBV6-1 TRBD1 CASSLVPGQSYNEQFF TGTGCCAGCAGCCTAGTTCCGGGACAGTCGTACAATGAGCAGTTCTTC
TRBJ2-5 few TRBV7-9 - CASSPRGSQETQYF TGTGCCAGCAGCCCACGAGGGTCTCAAGAGACCCAGTACTTC
TRBJ1-4 many TRBV4-1 TRBD1 CASSRQGLNEKLFF TGCGCCAGCAGTCGACAGGGCCTTAATGAAAAACTGTTTTTT
TRBJ2-1 few TRBV7-8 - CASSPTNTEEQGETQFF TGTGCCAGCAGCCCCACGAACACGGAGGAGCAGGGAGAGACCCAGTTCTTC
TRBJ1-5 many TRBV12-3/TRBV12-4 - CASSLVLGVNQPQHF TGTGCCAGCAGTTTAGTTTTGGGGGTCAATCAGCCCCAGCATTTT
TRBJ2-3 - TRBV28 TRBD2 CASSLLAGGGDTQYF TGTGCCAGCAGTTTACTAGCGGGGGGCGGAGATACGCAGTATTTT
TRBJ2-1 - TRBV11-3 - CASSLPGTNEQFF TGTGCCAGCAGCTTGCCCGGTACCAATGAGCAGTTCTTC
TRBJ2-1 few TRBV6-6 - CASKTELVNNEQFF TGTGCCAGCAAGACTGAACTGGTCAACAATGAGCAGTTCTTC
TRBJ2-1 - TRBV6-1 - CASSRDTLYNEQFF TGTGCCAGCTCCCGGGACACGCTATACAATGAGCAGTTCTTC
TRBJ1-1 - TRBV7-4 - CASSPSRTSNTEAFF TGTGCCAGCAGCCCAAGCAGGACCTCGAACACTGAAGCTTTCTTT
TRBJ2-1 - TRBV7-2 - CASSFRGSTDTQFF TGTGCCAGCAGCTTTCGGGGTAGCACAGATACGCAGTTCTTC
TRBJ1-6 - TRBV4-1 - CASSQDLEVRSPLHF TGCGCCAGCAGCCAAGATCTTGAGGTCCGATCACCCCTCCACTTT
TRBJ2-1 - TRBV6-6 - CASKEVTEVEQFF TGTGCCAGCAAGGAGGTTACGGAGGTCGAGCAGTTCTTC